The clone carrying this T cell receptor (beta chain) was picked up a small number of times. Its antigen is as yet unknown. The source of the sample is a study of T-cell memory formation after mild COVID-19. Overall study: Clusters were largely donor specific.

This CDR3 has 16 residues. V lost 2 bases and J lost 1; bases outside the gene matches: 10. From germline, CDR1 is GTSNPN and CDR2 SVGIG (reference sequence). The study's findings and limits: A balance of CD4 and CD8 characterized clones contracting day 15 to 85, whereas later expanders leaned CD4+.

It was 5'RACE with constant-segment primers that produced the TCR alpha and TCR beta cDNA libraries, which carried sample barcodes and UMIs. TCRdb used MiXCR to reprocess the 5' RACE reads, holding one entry per CDR3 protein. The table records more than 150,000 distinct CDR3 sequences, about 22% of them present only once. This chain uses TRBV30 with TRBJ1-1; 7 nucleotides agree with TRBD1. This TCR came from an adult woman who had mild COVID-19 (a few samples of this study predate the infection). Cell type and time point are not known. The sample was PBMCs or a T cell subset sorted from them (not recorded which). The CDR3 nucleotides are TGTGCCTGGAGTCTCCCGACAGGGAGGAGGAACACTGAAGCTTTCTTT. This sequence encodes CAWSLPTGRRNTEAFF.